The clone carrying this T cell receptor beta chain was picked up many times. These data belong to a study of human T cells and chemical hapten exposure. Study-wide background: Small pooled library volume differences chiefly drove per-sample TCR yield variation.

The library tagged individual cDNA molecules with unique molecular identifiers. Per the original data handling: Per sample, the median was 95,638 TCRs, with values from around 25,000 to 690,000. TCRdb fed the 5' RACE reads into MiXCR, producing one record per CDR3 protein. The authors' filters were not applied to this entry. The table lists roughly 81,000 distinct CDR3 sequences, 6.5% to 8.5% of them singletons. The total RNA was obtained from whole blood that was not fractionated. The receptor's source is a male donor in good health.

CDR3 protein: CASSQRTGFQADTQYF. CDR3 nucleotides: TGTGCCAGCAGCCAAAGGACAGGGTTTCAGGCAGATACGCAGTATTTT. The gene calls are TRBV3-1 and TRBJ2-3, with 8 bases matching TRBD1. The CDR3 is 16 residues long. V shed 2 bases and J 4 bases; nucleotides not matched to a gene: 8. Germline V gene lookup returns CDR1 LGHDT and CDR2 YNNKEL (reference sequence).